These 11 T cell receptor beta chains originate from one sample sequenced in a study of tumor and adjacent non-tumor tissue in lung cancer. Three rounds of nested PCR, following a modified ARM-PCR protocol, produced the TCRbeta library. TCRdb independently ran MiXCR on the multiplex PCR reads; one entry per CDR3 protein. The data show 70,000 or so distinct CDR3 sequences, 55% to 75% seen once. No cell sorting was done before RNA was extracted from the tissue. Sequenced material: lung tumor tissue. The receptors derive from a middle-aged man with non-small cell lung cancer.

This clonotype showed up many times. This chain joins TRBV5-6 and TRBJ2-1, with D perhaps TRBD2 (6 bases). The CDR3 extends over 15 amino acids. V lost 0 bases and J lost 6, with 13 bases in between. Germline lookup yields CDR1 SGHDT and CDR2 YYEEEE. The CDR3 DNA is TGTGCCAGCAGCTTGGGACTAGATAACCTCAATGAGCAGTTCTTC. It codes for CASSLGLDNLNEQFF.

As to this clonotype: Mismatch with germline at one junction end may stem from a read error. V and J are TRBV29-1 and TRBJ1-2; D not resolved. Germline CDR1 and CDR2: SQVTM and ANQGSEA. This CDR3 comprises 13 residues. The DNA of the CDR3 is TGCAGCGTTGCACGGGCCACTATCGATGGCTGCACCTTC. Translation: CSVARATIDGCTF.

A few counts support this clonotype. The CDR3 sequence is CASSLLTGGTEAFF. The CDR3 nucleotides read TGTGCCAGCAGTCTCTTAACAGGGGGCACTGAAGCTTTCTTT. V and J are TRBV28 and TRBJ1-1; TRBD1 agrees at 8 bases. CDR3 length: 14 amino acids. Germline V gene sequence: CDR1 MDHEN, CDR2 SYDVKM. Losses at the gene ends were 5 bases for V and 4 bases for J; bases not matched to a gene: 6.

This clonotype was observed at least ten times. The chain combines TRBV4-2 with TRBJ2-1; 9 nucleotides agree with TRBD2. The CDR3 is 20 amino acids. Trimming at V came to 0 bases and at J to 0 bases, leaving 12 bases not matched to a gene. The germline V gene encodes CDR1 LGHNA and CDR2 YNFKEQ. The CDR3 region has the DNA TGTGCCAGCAGCCAAGAGGGGTCGTTGGGGACTAGCATCTCCTACAATGAGCAGTTCTTC. Translation: CASSQEGSLGTSISYNEQFF.

This clonotype was seen repeatedly, ten times or more. The chain joins TRBV28 to TRBJ2-7, with D maybe TRBD1 (6 bases). This CDR3 contains 14 residues. V was clipped by 2 bases and J by 3 bases, with 11 bases between them. Germline lookup yields CDR1 MDHEN and CDR2 SYDVKM. The CDR3 DNA is TGTGCCAGCAGTTTAGGGTACAGGGACTACGAGCAGTACTTC. Its translation is CASSLGYRDYEQYF.

This clonotype was counted at least ten times. The CDR3 sequence is CASSAGLAGAYEQYF. CDR3 nucleotide sequence: TGTGCCAGCAGCGCAGGACTAGCGGGCGCCTACGAGCAGTACTTC. The V call is TRBV4-2, the J call TRBJ2-7; 11 positions agree with TRBD2. The CDR3 totals 15 residues. The germline CDR1 and CDR2 sequences are LGHNA and YNFKEQ. V gave up 5 bases and J gave up 2 bases; unmatched junction bases: 5.

In the case of this clonotype: One junction end disagrees with the germline gene, perhaps due to a read error. J is TRBJ2-3 and V is TRBV24-1; 11 nucleotides agree with TRBD1. Germline lookup yields CDR1 KGHDR and CDR2 SFDVKD. CDR3 length equals 16 residues. The CDR3 loop reads CATSDGQGAVVDRQYF. The CDR3 nucleotides read TGTGCCACCAGTGATGGACAGGGGGCCGTGGTGGATAGGCAGTATTTT.

This clonotype was recorded at least ten times. The V call is TRBV6-6, the J call TRBJ1-2; D is possibly TRBD1 (5 bases). This CDR3 comprises 12 residues. CDR1 and CDR2 (germline): MNHNY, SVGAGI (reference sequence). Here the CDR3 DNA reads TGTGCGGGGGGTGGCGTAGACTATGGCTACACCTTC. Residues: CAGGGVDYGYTF.

As to this clonotype: With a much larger clone just one base away, this may be a read error. This rearrangement joins TRBV6-2 or TRBV6-3 to TRBJ2-1; the D gene is possibly TRBD2 (5 bases). The germline CDR1 and CDR2 sequences are MNHEY and SVGEGT. The CDR3 contains 12 residues. The CDR3 spells CASTHSGEEHLF. Here the CDR3 DNA reads TGTGCCAGCACCCATTCCGGGGAAGAGCACCTCTTC.

For this clonotype: This sequence may be a read error, since a much larger clone differs from it by one base. The chain employs TRBV11-2 and TRBJ2-7; weak D call: TRBD2 (6 bases). This CDR3 comprises 14 residues. Germline V gene sequence: CDR1 SGHAT, CDR2 FQNNGV. CDR3 in amino acids: CTSSLDPGAYEQYF. The CDR3 bases are TGTACCAGCAGCTTAGATCCGGGGGCCTACGAGCAGTACTTC.

With respect to this clonotype: The junction does not match germline at one end; this may be a read error. The rearrangement uses TRBV14 and TRBJ2-1, with 8 positions matching TRBD1. The CDR3 is 15 amino acids. Germline-derived CDR1 and CDR2 are SGHDN and FVKESK. The CDR3 is CAGSPTGGRYNEQLF. The CDR3 nucleotides read TGTGCCGGCAGCCCCACAGGGGGGAGGTACAATGAGCAGCTCTTC.